This T cell receptor beta chain was observed in a study of blood T cell repertoires in COVID-19. Study context: Samples taken during acute and convalescent COVID-19 were collected in the United States, Italy and Spain. Sources were T cells, B-cell-depleted T cells, or PBMCs; the material itself was cDNA or gDNA.

In the study's own analysis: Reference gene primer amplification gave nucleated cell count estimates. TCRdb's copy holds only in-frame clones and misses some; the assay was immunoSEQ multiplex PCR. That table is the source of V, J and clone size, and D and trimming were worked out from the DNA. The data hold 250,000 to 400,000 clones, with around 90% observed a single time. CDR1 SGHKS and CDR2 YYEKEE come from the germline V gene (reference sequence). The V gene lost 0 bases and the J gene lost 9 bases, with 13 bases spanning the gap. CDR3 size: 14 residues. The V call is TRBV5-5, the J call TRBJ1-5; no firm D call. The sample comprised peripheral blood. The receptor was isolated from a woman in her thirties with COVID-19, enrolled during active disease. Here the CDR3 reads CASSLVLGEGPQHF. Written as DNA, the CDR3 is TGTGCCAGCAGCTTGGTCTTAGGTGAGGGGCCCCAGCATTTT.